This T cell receptor (beta chain) was identified during a study of spatial heterogeneity in lung cancer (dated by TCRdb to about 2019). About the investigation overall: Beta-chain transcripts were consistently detected in greater numbers than alpha-chain transcripts, which likely reflected higher beta-chain transcript abundance. At surgery, about 210 tumor regions, 64 matched nontumor lung samples and fewer than 60 PBMC samples were TCR-sequenced for both alpha and beta chains. In the raw uncorrected reads, each unique combination of TCR and UMI appeared more than ten times on average. In tumor regions, TCR transcript counts showed a strong correlation with a T cell transcriptional module score derived from matched bulk RNA-seq. Nonsynonymous mutation counts, determined by whole-exome sequencing of tumor tissue, were related to TCR repertoire features. In non-small cell lung cancer, the study made a quantitative comparison of TCR alpha and beta repertoires among multiple tumor regions, matched nontumor lung and blood.

The method behind the library was 5' RACE. This sample was sequenced with a NextSeq 500. To allow correction of PCR and sequencing errors, the TCR library protocol tagged every TCR cDNA molecule with a unique molecular identifier. The original pipeline was this. Decombinator tools were used for TCR identification, UMI-based error correction and CDR3 extraction. Expanded TCRs were defined as those above a frequency of 2 per 1,000, corresponding to the top 1% of the tumor frequency distribution. Expanded tumor TCRs statistically deemed absent (corrected P<0.05) from at least one tumor region were classed as regional, and all other expanded tumor TCRs were classed as ubiquitous. Rényi diversity was computed with the R vegan package after subsampling each repertoire 100 times to 5,000 TCRs. CDR3 similarity networks were built from amino acid triplet string-kernel similarity, with CDR3s being connected when pairwise similarity was above 0.82. TCRdb reran the public reads through fastp at Q25 and MiXCR, keeping productive beta chains. Identical CDR3 proteins give one entry, which carries the most common genes and DNA. The V and J calls come from TCRdb's annotation, not from the publication. The sample table shows 14,000 or so distinct CDR3 sequences, and approximately 4.5% are seen once. The ten largest clones represent around 19% of the sample.

The CDR3 goes from the cysteine to the phenylalanine over 14 residues. This entry keeps only the CDR3 DNA: 42 bases, framed from base 1. V gives up 8 bases and J gives up 3 bases, and the segment between their germline ends measures 14 bases. The paper's findings and limits, for the study overall: Estimated TCR-seq coverage of tumor T cells was only around 7.2% for alpha chains and about 12% for beta chains. The count of ubiquitous expanded TCRs correlated with the count of ubiquitous nonsynonymous mutations, and the count of regional expanded TCRs correlated with the count of regional nonsynonymous mutations. Additional single-cell paired TCR alpha and beta sequencing was considered necessary to confirm, at a functional level, the hypothesis that regional TCRs recognize regional mutations. The number of expanded intratumoral alpha and beta TCRs correlated with the tumor nonsynonymous mutation count.

The time point label of this sample denotes: sample taken at primary tumor resection. The donors were 65 to 85 patients from the lung TRACERx cohort who had early-stage, untreated non-small cell lung cancer. TCR sequencing used whole RNA extracted from tumor and nontumor lung tissue, or from cryopreserved PBMC samples, without cell sorting. Only patients with enough RNA available from two or more tumor regions were chosen for TCR sequencing. A lung pathologist reviewed the tumor and adjacent nontumor lung specimens before the specimens were selected. This clonotype was picked up many times. It has no known antigen specificity. Base-call qualities are not available, and no considerably larger clone is one nucleotide away.

This specimen consisted of lung tumor tissue, obtained at surgery. The V and J segments used are TRBV12-3 or TRBV12-4 and TRBJ2-1; D gene: possibly TRBD2, on 5 matching bases. This receptor was identified in a female donor with early-stage non-small cell lung cancer. The CDR3 is CASVTAGVYNEQFF. In nucleotide form, the sequence is TGTGCCAGCGTTACGGCCGGGGTCTACAATGAGCAGTTCTTC.